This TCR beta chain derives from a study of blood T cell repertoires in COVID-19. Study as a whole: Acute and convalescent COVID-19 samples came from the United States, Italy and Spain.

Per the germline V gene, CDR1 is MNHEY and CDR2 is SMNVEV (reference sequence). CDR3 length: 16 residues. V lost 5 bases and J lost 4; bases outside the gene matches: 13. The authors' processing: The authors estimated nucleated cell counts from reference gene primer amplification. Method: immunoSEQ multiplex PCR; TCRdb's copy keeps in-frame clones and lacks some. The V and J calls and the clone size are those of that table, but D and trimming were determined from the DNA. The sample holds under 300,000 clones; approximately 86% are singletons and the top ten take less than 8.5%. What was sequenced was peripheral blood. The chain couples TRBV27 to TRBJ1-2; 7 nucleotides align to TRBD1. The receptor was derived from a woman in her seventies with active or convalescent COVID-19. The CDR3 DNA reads TGTGCCAGCAGTCCTGCAAGGGGGCAGGGGGGCTATGGCTACACCTTC. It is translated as CASSPARGQGGYGYTF.